A single sample gave rise to the 11 T cell receptor beta chains below, sequenced in a study of T cell changes during pregnancy in multiple sclerosis. Here immunoSEQ multiplex PCR was the method, and the copy in TCRdb shows in-frame clones only, minus some. Of roughly 80,000 clones listed, under 95% are singletons. The material was peripheral blood, obtained before pregnancy. The source of these receptors is a female donor with multiple sclerosis, enrolled in a pregnancy study.

The CDR3 loop reads CASISDRLWNEQFF. Here the CDR3 DNA reads TGCGCCAGCATTAGCGACAGGCTTTGGAATGAGCAGTTCTTC. This chain connects TRBV10-2 to TRBJ2-1, with D perhaps matching TRBD1 (6 bases). V was clipped by 7 bases and J by 7 bases, with 17 bases between them. Looked up from germline, CDR1 is WSHSY and CDR2 is SAAADI. CDR3 length equals 14 residues.

This clone came up once. An end of the junction differs from the germline gene, which may be a read error. The V and J genes are TRBV7-7 and TRBJ2-3; maybe TRBD1 (6 bases). The CDR3 contains 14 residues. CDR1 and CDR2 (germline): SSHAT, FNYEAQ (reference sequence). The CDR3 reads CASSQQGLTDTQYF. The CDR3, as DNA: TGTGCTAGCAGCCAACAGGGTCTCACAGATACGCAGTATTTT. The full variable domain, completed using reference TRBV7-7 and TRBJ2-3, is GAGVSQSPRYKVTKRGQDVTLRCDPISSHATLYWYQQALGQGPEFLTYFNYEAQPDKSGLPSDRFSAERPEGSISTLTIQRTEQRDSAMYRCASSQQGLTDTQYFGPGTRLTVL.

The genes are TRBV2 and TRBJ2-7, with D possibly being TRBD1 (5 bases). V lost 2 bases to trimming and J lost 6 bases, with 17 bases between them. This CDR3 region has 15 residues. Germline V CDR1 and CDR2: SNHLY, FYNNEI. The CDR3 DNA follows: TGTGCCAGCAGTGAATCTTTGCAGGGCCGACCCGAGCAGTACTTC. Amino acid sequence: CASSESLQGRPEQYF.

The J gene is TRBJ1-1, the V gene TRBV9; maybe TRBD1 (5 bases). The V gene's germline CDR1 is SGDLS and CDR2 YYNGEE. Trimming removed 4 bases at V and 3 bases at J, with 13 bases between. This CDR3 comprises 14 residues. The CDR3 protein is CASSRWGGDTEAFF. Here the CDR3 DNA reads TGTGCCAGCAGCCGATGGGGGGGGGACACTGAAGCTTTCTTT. Based on the CDR3 plus reference TRBV9 and TRBJ1-1, the full variable domain is DSGVTQTPKHLITATGQRVTLRCSPRSGDLSVYWYQQSLDQGLQFLIQYYNGEERAKGNILERFSAQQFPDLHSELNLSSLELGDSALYFCASSRWGGDTEAFFGQGTRLTVV.

V and J are TRBV6-6 and TRBJ2-2; D unresolved. The CDR3 is 13 residues long. Germline V lookup: CDR1 MNHNY, CDR2 SVGAGI (reference sequence). V dropped 7 bases and J dropped 6 bases, with 12 bases sitting between them. CDR3 in DNA: TGTGCCAGCACTGGCGGAAAGGCCGGGGAGCTGTTTTTT. Translated: CASTGGKAGELFF.

The genes are TRBV9 and TRBJ2-1; 14 bases are a match to TRBD2. V dropped 0 bases and J dropped 0; count of bases not matched to a gene: 2. The germline CDR1 and CDR2 sequences are SGDLS and YYNGEE. The CDR3 consists of 18 residues. The CDR3 region has the DNA TGTGCCAGCAGCGTAGGACTAGCGGGGGGGAGCTCCTACAATGAGCAGTTCTTC. As protein: CASSVGLAGGSSYNEQFF. Drawing the rest from reference TRBV9 and TRBJ2-1, the complete variable domain is DSGVTQTPKHLITATGQRVTLRCSPRSGDLSVYWYQQSLDQGLQFLIQYYNGEERAKGNILERFSAQQFPDLHSELNLSSLELGDSALYFCASSVGLAGGSSYNEQFFGPGTRLTVL.

This rearrangement joins TRBV7-9 to TRBJ2-3, with D possibly being TRBD2 (6 bases). The CDR3 contains 15 residues. From germline, CDR1 is SEHNR and CDR2 FQNEAQ (reference sequence). Trimming took 2 bases from V and 2 from J, leaving 11 bases between them. Here the CDR3 DNA reads TGTGCCAGCAGCTTATCTGGGACTTTCACAGATACGCAGTATTTT. Its protein is CASSLSGTFTDTQYF.

This rearrangement joins TRBV7-8 to TRBJ2-3; D is uncertain. Germline lookup yields CDR1 SGHVS and CDR2 FQNEAQ. The CDR3 sequence is 14 residues long. The V gene lost 4 bases and the J gene lost 2 bases, with 10 bases spanning the gap. The CDR3 here is CASSSVGPTDTQYF. The CDR3 DNA follows: TGTGCCAGCAGCTCGGTTGGGCCCACAGATACGCAGTATTTT.

The chain combines TRBV6-1 with TRBJ1-1, with 9 positions matching TRBD1. The CDR3 spans 14 residues. With V trimmed by 4 bases and J by 6 bases, 6 bases remained unmatched. Germline assignment: CDR1 MNHNS and CDR2 SASEGT. CDR3 sequence reads: CASSGSGTGPEAFF. The CDR3 coding sequence is TGTGCCAGCAGTGGATCCGGGACAGGGCCTGAAGCTTTCTTT.

This clone was recorded only once. The chain carries TRBV30 and TRBJ2-7, with D possibly matching TRBD2 (5 bases). CDR1 is GTSNPN, CDR2 SVGIG, per germline (reference sequence). The CDR3 sequence is 13 residues long. V shed 5 bases and J shed 0 bases, with 11 bases lying between them. CDR3 loop: CAWARGISYEQYF. In DNA, the CDR3 is TGTGCCTGGGCCCGGGGAATCTCCTACGAGCAGTACTTC.

The V call is TRBV7-9, the J call TRBJ1-2; tentatively, D is TRBD1 (6 bases). Germline V lookup: CDR1 SEHNR, CDR2 FQNEAQ (reference sequence). V was trimmed by 1 base and J by 7 bases, leaving 13 bases between them. CDR3 length: 14 residues. In DNA form, the CDR3 reads TGTGCCAGCAGCTTAGACAGGGTTCTCACTGGCTACACCTTC. Protein: CASSLDRVLTGYTF.